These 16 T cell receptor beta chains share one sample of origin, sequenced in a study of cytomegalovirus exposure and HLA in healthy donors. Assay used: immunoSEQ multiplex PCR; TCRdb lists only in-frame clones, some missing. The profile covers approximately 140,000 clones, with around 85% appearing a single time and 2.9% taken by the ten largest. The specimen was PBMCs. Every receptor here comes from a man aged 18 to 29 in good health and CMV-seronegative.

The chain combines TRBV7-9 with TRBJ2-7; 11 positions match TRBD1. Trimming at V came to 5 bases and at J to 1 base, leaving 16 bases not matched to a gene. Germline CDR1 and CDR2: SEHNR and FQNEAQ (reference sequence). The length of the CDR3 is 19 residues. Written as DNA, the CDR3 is TGTGCCAGCAGCCCACCCCGGGACAGGGGGTTCAGGGAATCCTACGAGCAGTACTTC. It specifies CASSPPRDRGFRESYEQYF. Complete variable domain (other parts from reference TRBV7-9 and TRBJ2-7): DTGVSQNPRHKITKRGQNVTFRCDPISEHNRLYWYRQTLGQGPEFLTYFQNEAQLEKSRLLSDRFSAERPKGSFSTLEIQRTEQGDSAMYLCASSPPRDRGFRESYEQYFGPGTRLTVT.

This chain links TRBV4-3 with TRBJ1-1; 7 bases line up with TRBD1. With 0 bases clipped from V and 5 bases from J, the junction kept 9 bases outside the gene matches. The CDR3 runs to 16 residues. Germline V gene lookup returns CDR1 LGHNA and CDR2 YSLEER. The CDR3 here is CASSQDYLGGRTEAFF. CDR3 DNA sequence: TGCGCCAGCAGCCAAGATTACTTAGGGGGCCGGACTGAAGCTTTCTTT.

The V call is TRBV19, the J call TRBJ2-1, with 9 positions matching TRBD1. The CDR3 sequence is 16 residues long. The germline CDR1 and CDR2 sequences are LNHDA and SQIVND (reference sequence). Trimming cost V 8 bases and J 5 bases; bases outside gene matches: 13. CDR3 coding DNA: TGTGCCAGTCACCACCTTGGGACAGGGACGAACAATGAGCAGTTCTTC. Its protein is CASHHLGTGTNNEQFF.

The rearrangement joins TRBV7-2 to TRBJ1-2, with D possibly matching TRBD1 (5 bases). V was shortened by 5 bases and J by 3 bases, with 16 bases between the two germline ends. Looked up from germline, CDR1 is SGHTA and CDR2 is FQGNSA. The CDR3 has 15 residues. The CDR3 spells CASSPGRIPYYGYTF. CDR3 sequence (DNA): TGTGCCAGCAGCCCAGGGCGTATCCCTTACTATGGCTACACCTTC.

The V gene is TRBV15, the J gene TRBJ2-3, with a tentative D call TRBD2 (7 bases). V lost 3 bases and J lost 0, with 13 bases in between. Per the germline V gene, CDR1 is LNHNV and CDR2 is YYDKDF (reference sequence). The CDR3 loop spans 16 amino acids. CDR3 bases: TGTGCCACCAGCAGGGGGGGGGCCAAAAGCACAGATACGCAGTATTTT. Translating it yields CATSRGGAKSTDTQYF. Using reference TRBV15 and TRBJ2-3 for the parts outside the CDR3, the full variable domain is DAMVIQNPRYQVTQFGKPVTLSCSQTLNHNVMYWYQQKSSQAPKLLFHYYDKDFNNEADTPDNFQSRRPNTSFCFLDIRSPGLGDTAMYLCATSRGGAKSTDTQYFGPGTRLTVL.

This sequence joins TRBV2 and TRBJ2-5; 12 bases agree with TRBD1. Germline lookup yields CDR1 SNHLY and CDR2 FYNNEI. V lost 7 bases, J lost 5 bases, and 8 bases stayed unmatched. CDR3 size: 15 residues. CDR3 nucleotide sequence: TGTGCCAGCAAACGGGACAGGGGGCGCGGGGAGACCCAGTACTTC. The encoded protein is CASKRDRGRGETQYF.

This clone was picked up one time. The CDR3 coding sequence is TGCGCCAGCAGCCTGGCCTCTTTGGGCTCCGGGGAGCTGTTTTTT. Translating it yields CASSLASLGSGELFF. J is TRBJ2-2 and V is TRBV5-1, with no clear D. Looked up from germline, CDR1 is SGHRS and CDR2 is YFSETQ. CDR3 length: 15 amino acids. Trimming pared 4 bases from V and 6 bases from J, leaving 16 bases between.

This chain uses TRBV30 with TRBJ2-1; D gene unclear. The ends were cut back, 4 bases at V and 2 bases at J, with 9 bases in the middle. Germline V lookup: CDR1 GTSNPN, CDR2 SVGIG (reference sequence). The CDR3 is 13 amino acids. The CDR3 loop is CAWKRGTYNEQFF. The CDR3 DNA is TGTGCCTGGAAGAGAGGTACCTACAATGAGCAGTTCTTC. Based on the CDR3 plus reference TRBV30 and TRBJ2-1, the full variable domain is SQTIHQWPATLVQPVGSPLSLECTVEGTSNPNLYWYRQAAGRGLQLLFYSVGIGQISSEVPQNLSASRPQDRQFILSSKKLLLSDSGFYLCAWKRGTYNEQFFGPGTRLTVL.

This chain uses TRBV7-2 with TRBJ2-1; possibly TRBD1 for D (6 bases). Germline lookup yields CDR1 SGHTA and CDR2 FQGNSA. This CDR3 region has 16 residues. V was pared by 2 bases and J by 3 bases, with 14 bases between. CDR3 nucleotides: TGTGCCAGCAGCTTACCACGGACAGCAAACTACAATGAGCAGTTCTTC. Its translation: CASSLPRTANYNEQFF. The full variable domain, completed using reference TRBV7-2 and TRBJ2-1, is GAGVSQSPSNKVTEKGKDVELRCDPISGHTALYWYRQSLGQGLEFLIYFQGNSAPDKSGLPSDRFSAERTGGSVSTLTIQRTQQEDSAVYLCASSLPRTANYNEQFFGPGTRLTVL.

The CDR3 DNA reads TGTGCCAGCAGCTTACAAGTCGGACTGGGCTCCAATGAGCAGTTCTTC. This sequence encodes CASSLQVGLGSNEQFF. V and J are TRBV7-6 and TRBJ2-1; a possible D gene is TRBD2 (5 bases). The CDR3 runs to 16 residues. CDR1 and CDR2 (germline): SGHVS, FNYEAQ. Deletions cut 2 bases from V and 6 bases from J, with 17 bases between.

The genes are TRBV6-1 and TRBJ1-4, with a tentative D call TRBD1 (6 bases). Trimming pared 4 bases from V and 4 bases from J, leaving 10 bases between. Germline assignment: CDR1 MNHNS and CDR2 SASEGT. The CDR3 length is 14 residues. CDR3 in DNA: TGTGCCAGCAGTGCGCAGGGGATTAATGAAAAACTGTTTTTT. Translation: CASSAQGINEKLFF.

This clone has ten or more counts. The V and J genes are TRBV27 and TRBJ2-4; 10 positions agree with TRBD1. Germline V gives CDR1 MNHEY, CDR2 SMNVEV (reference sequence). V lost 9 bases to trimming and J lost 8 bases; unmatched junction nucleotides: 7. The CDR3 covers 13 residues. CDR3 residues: CASKGDRGHIQYF. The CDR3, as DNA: TGTGCCAGTAAAGGGGACAGGGGTCACATTCAGTACTTC.

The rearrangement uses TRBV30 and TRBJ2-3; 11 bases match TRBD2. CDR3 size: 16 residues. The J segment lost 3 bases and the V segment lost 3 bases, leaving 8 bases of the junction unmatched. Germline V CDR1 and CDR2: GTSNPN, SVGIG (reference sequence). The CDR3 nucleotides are TGTGCCTGGAGGCGAACTAGCGGGAGAAAGACAGATACGCAGTATTTT. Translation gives CAWRRTSGRKTDTQYF.

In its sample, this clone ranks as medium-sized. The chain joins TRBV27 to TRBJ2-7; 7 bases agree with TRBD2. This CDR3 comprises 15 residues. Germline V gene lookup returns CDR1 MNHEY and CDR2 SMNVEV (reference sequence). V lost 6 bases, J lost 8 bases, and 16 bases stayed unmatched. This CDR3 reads CASSLTGGAAGKQYF. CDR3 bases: TGTGCCAGCAGCCTTACGGGGGGTGCGGCAGGCAAGCAGTACTTC.

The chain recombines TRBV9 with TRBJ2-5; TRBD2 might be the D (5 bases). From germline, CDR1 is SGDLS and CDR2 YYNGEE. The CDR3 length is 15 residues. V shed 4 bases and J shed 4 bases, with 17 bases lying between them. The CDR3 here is CASSPSRGSIETQYF. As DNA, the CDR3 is TGTGCCAGCAGCCCGAGTCGAGGGAGTATAGAGACCCAGTACTTC.

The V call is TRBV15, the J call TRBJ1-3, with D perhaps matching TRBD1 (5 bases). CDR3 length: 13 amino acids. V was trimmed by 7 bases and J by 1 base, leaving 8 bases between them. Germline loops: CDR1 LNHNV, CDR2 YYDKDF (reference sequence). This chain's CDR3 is CATTRGSGNTIYF. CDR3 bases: TGTGCCACCACACGGGGGTCTGGAAACACCATATATTTT.